The T cell receptor (beta chain) under discussion was sequenced for a study of graft-versus-host responses after intestinal transplantation (dated by TCRdb to the early 2020s). A note on the overall study: Recipients received multivisceral, liver-intestinal, or isolated intestinal transplants. Every recipient was given anti-thymocyte globulin induction, then maintenance tacrolimus and steroids for around three years. Bulk TCR-beta CDR3 sequencing was used to track graft-versus-host and host-versus-graft alloreactive T cell clones in the graft, circulation and bone marrow after intestinal transplantation. Alloreactive clones were identified by sequencing pre-transplant mixed lymphocyte reaction products and comparing them with unstimulated pre-transplant donor and recipient T cells. The cohort enrolled about two dozen intestinal transplant recipients including one retransplant, and a few patients lacking pretransplant specimens were excluded. Samples from a few later patients were sequenced in-house on an Illumina MiSeq with MiXCR processing rather than by the commercial service. Donor T cell macrochimerism was defined as a peak of at least 4% donor T cells among recipient peripheral blood mononuclear cells.

Libraries came from the immunoSEQ multiplex PCR assay. In most patients, genomic DNA was isolated using the Qiagen DNeasy Blood and Tissue Kit and sent frozen to Adaptive Biotechnologies for TCR sequencing. Adaptive Biotechnologies carried out high-throughput TCR-beta CDR3 sequencing of genomic DNA for most patients. The authors' pipeline ran thus. Adaptive's ImmunoSEQ software was the source of the TCR sequencing data for 15 to 20 patients, while a few other patients were processed with MiXCR and VDJtools. CD4 versus CD8 sorting errors were corrected by removing sequences found in both subsets at a frequency ratio below 5:1. CDR3 nucleotide sequences shared between donor and recipient were removed because their origin could not be assigned. To be classed as alloreactive, a clone needed at least 2-fold expansion over unstimulated cells and a minimum CFSE-low frequency of 0.002% (template counts) or 0.001% (read counts). Clones detected in sequenced pre-transplant spleen, lymph node, or MLR CFSE-low populations of the donor or recipient were defined as mappable. The cumulative frequency of alloreactive clones was calculated as a percentage of all sequences, weighted by copy number. Here the immuneACCESS table is served through TCRdb, limited to in-frame sequences with V and J called. Missing clones are a known gap in these copies; in checked studies unresolved V genes cover under half, and the rest lacks a known reason. V and J calls and clone size are given by that table; D and trimming were obtained from the DNA. A total of more than 80,000 clones appear in this sample, about 88% of them only once. The top ten clones comprise roughly 0.37% of the sample.

This clone was detected only a few times. Its antigen is not yet known. The sample holds no much larger clone one base away, and base qualities are not on file. Overall results and qualifications from the work: In patients with donor T cell macrochimerism, the allografts had high GvH to HvG T cell clonal ratios. Peak levels of circulating GvH clones were associated with declines in HvG clones early after transplant. GvH clones were detected in recipient bone marrow, and some of these GvH clones were observed earlier in ileal mucosa or blood, consistent with an intestinal mucosal origin. The conclusions were limited by the relatively low number and heterogeneity of the intestinal transplant patients.

The junction carries 11 bases between V and J, which are trimmed by 4 bases and 7 bases respectively. Sequences LGHNA (CDR1) and YNFKEQ (CDR2) are obtained from the germline V gene. From cysteine to phenylalanine, the CDR3 is 14 amino acids long. Only CDR3 DNA remains: 42 bases, in frame from the first base. The time point label for this specimen denotes: cells obtained before transplantation from donor or recipient. CD3+CD4+ and CD3+CD8+ populations were FACS-sorted from unstimulated pre-transplant donor and recipient cells taken from spleen or lymph nodes. The sequencing used unstimulated CD4+ T cells sorted from spleen or lymph node cells, collected before intestinal transplant. The V and J genes are TRBV4-2 and TRBJ1-6; the D segment could be TRBD1, given 6 matching bases. This TCR was recovered from a human donor who received an intestinal transplant. At the DNA level, the sequence is TGTGCCAGCAGCCCGGACAGCCTAAATTCACCCCTCCACTTT. This sequence encodes CASSPDSLNSPLHF.